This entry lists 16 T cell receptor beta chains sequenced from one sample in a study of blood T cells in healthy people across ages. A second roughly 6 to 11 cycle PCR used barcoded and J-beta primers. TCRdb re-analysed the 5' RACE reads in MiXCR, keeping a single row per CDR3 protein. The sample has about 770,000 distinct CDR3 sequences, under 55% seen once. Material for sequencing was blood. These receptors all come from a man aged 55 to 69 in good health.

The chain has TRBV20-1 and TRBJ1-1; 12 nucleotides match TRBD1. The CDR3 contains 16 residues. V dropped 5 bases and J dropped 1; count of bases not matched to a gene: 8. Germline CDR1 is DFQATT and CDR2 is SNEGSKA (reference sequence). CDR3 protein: CSAGEPGQGANTEAFF. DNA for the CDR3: TGCAGTGCTGGGGAGCCGGGACAGGGGGCGAACACTGAAGCTTTCTTT.

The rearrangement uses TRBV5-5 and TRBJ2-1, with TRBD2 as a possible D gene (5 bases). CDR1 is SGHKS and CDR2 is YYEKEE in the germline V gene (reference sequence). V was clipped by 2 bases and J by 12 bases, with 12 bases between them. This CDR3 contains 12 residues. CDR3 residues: CASSFVGEGQFF. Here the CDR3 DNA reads TGTGCCAGCAGCTTCGTGGGCGAGGGGCAGTTCTTC.

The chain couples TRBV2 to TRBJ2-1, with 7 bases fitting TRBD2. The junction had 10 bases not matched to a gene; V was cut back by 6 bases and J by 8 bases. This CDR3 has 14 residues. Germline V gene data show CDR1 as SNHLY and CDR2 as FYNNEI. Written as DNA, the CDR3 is TGTGCCAGCAGCCCCGATTTGGGGAGGGATGAGCAGTTCTTC. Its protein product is CASSPDLGRDEQFF. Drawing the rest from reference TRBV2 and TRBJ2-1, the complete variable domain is EPEVTQTPSHQVTQMGQEVILRCVPISNHLYFYWYRQILGQKVEFLVSFYNNEISEKSEIFDDQFSVERPDGSNFTLKIRSTKLEDSAMYFCASSPDLGRDEQFFGPGTRLTVL.

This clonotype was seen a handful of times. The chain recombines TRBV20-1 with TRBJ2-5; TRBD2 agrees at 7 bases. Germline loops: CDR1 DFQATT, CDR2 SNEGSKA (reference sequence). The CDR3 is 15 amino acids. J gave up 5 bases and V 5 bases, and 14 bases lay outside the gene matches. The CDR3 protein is CSAQHGLVRQETQYF. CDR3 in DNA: TGCAGTGCTCAACATGGACTAGTTCGCCAGGAGACCCAGTACTTC.

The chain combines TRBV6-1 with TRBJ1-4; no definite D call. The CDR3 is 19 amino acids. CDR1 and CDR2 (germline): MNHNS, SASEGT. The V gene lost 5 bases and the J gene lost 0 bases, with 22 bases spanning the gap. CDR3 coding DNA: TGTGCCAGCAGTCGTCGGACTGCTGGGGATCCCGCAACTAATGAAAAACTGTTTTTT. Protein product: CASSRRTAGDPATNEKLFF.

The chain's CDR3 is CSARARLAGPQETQYF. The DNA for the CDR3 is TGCAGTGCTAGAGCTAGACTAGCGGGACCTCAAGAGACCCAGTACTTC. This chain uses TRBV20-1 with TRBJ2-5, with 11 bases aligning to TRBD2. In germline, CDR1 is DFQATT, CDR2 SNEGSKA (reference sequence). V shed 1 base and J 2 bases; nucleotides not matched to a gene: 6. The CDR3 extends over 16 amino acids.

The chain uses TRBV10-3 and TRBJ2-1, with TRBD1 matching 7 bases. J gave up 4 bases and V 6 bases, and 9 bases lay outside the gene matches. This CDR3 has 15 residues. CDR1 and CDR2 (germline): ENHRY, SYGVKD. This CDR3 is CAIRRDSVDYNEQFF. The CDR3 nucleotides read TGTGCCATCAGAAGGGACAGCGTCGATTACAATGAGCAGTTCTTC.

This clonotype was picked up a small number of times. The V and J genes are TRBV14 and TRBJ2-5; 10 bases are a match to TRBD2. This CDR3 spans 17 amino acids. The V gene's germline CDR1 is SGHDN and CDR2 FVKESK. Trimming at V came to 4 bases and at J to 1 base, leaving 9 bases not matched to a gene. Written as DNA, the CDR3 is TGTGCCAGCAGCCTAACGTTAGCGGGGGGCTCCCAAGAGACCCAGTACTTC. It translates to CASSLTLAGGSQETQYF.

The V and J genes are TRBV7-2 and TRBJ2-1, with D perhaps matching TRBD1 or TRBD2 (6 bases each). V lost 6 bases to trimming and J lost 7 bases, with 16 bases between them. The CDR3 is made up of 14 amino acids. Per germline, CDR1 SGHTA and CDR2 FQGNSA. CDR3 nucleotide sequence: TGTGCCAGCAGAACGTCTATAGGGGGGAATGAGCAGTTCTTC. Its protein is CASRTSIGGNEQFF.

The CDR3 region is CASTRQEPTDTQYF. DNA for the CDR3: TGTGCCAGCACCCGGCAGGAGCCCACAGATACGCAGTATTTT. The genes are TRBV7-8 and TRBJ2-3; unclear D gene. Trimming removed 7 bases at V and 2 bases at J, with 13 bases between. Germline CDR1 is SGHVS and CDR2 is FQNEAQ. The length of the CDR3 is 14 residues.

The CDR3 region has the DNA TGTGCCATCAGTGAGTTTCCACCGGGGGACGGCTACACCTTC. Its translation: CAISEFPPGDGYTF. The chain combines TRBV10-3 with TRBJ1-2; possible D gene TRBD1, 5 bases. CDR1 is ENHRY, CDR2 SYGVKD, per germline. V lost 1 base to trimming and J lost 8 bases, with 14 bases between them. CDR3 size: 14 residues.

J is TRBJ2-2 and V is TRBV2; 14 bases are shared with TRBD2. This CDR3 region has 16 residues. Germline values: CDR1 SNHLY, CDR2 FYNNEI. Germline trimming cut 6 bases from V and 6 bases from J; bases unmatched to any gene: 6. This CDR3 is CASRPGLAGGSGELFF. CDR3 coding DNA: TGTGCCAGCAGACCTGGACTAGCGGGGGGCTCCGGGGAGCTGTTTTTT.

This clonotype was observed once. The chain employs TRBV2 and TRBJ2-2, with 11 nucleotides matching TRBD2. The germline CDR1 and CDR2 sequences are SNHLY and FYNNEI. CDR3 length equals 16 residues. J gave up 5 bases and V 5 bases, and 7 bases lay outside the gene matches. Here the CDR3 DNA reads TGTGCCAGCAGTCCTAGCGGGGGGCGGGATACCGGGGAGCTGTTTTTT. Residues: CASSPSGGRDTGELFF.

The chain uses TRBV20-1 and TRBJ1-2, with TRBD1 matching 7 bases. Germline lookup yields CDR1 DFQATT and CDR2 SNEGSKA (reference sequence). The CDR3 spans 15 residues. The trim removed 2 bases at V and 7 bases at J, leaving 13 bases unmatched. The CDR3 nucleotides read TGCAGTGCTAGACAGGGGGGGGCCACCACCAGTGGCTACACCTTC. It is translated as CSARQGGATTSGYTF.

The CDR3 sequence is CASSPGGTLQYF. In DNA, the CDR3 is TGTGCCAGCAGCCCAGGCGGGACGCTGCAGTACTTC. This sequence joins TRBV7-2 and TRBJ2-7; D is possibly TRBD2 (6 bases). The V gene lost 5 bases and the J gene lost 9 bases, with 14 bases spanning the gap. CDR1 SGHTA and CDR2 FQGNSA come from the germline V gene. This CDR3 contains 12 residues.

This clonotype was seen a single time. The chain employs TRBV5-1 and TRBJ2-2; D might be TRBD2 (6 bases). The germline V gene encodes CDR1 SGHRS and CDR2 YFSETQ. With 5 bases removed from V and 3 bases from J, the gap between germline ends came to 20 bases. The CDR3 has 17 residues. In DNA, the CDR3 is TGCGCCAGCAGTTTTAGACGTACCGGGACTCACACCGGGGAGCTGTTTTTT. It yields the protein CASSFRRTGTHTGELFF. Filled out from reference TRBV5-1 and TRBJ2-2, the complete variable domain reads KAGVTQTPRYLIKTRGQQVTLSCSPISGHRSVSWYQQTPGQGLQFLFEYFSETQRNKGNFPGRFSGRQFSNSRSEMNVSTLELGDSALYLCASSFRRTGTHTGELFFGEGSRLTVL.